This T cell receptor beta chain comes out of a study of blood T cell repertoires in COVID-19. A note on this clone: One junction end does not reproduce the germline sequence, and a read error may be involved.

Germline V lookup: CDR1 MDHEN, CDR2 SYDVKM. The CDR3 consists of 16 residues. In the original workflow: Amplified reference gene primers provided the basis for estimating nucleated cell counts. Here immunoSEQ multiplex PCR was the method, and the copy in TCRdb shows in-frame clones only, minus some. The DNA gave D and trimming, while V, J and clone size come from that table. The sample lists more than 95,000 clones, 90% to 95% occurring once. The chain carries TRBV28 and TRBJ2-5; D perhaps matches TRBD1 (5 bases). Sequencing was performed on peripheral blood. The clonotype comes from a human donor in a cohort sampled during active COVID-19. For the CDR3, the DNA is TGTGCCAGCAGTTTACGCCTGACAGTTAGTCAAGAAACCCAGTACTTC. This codes for CASSLRLTVSQETQYF.